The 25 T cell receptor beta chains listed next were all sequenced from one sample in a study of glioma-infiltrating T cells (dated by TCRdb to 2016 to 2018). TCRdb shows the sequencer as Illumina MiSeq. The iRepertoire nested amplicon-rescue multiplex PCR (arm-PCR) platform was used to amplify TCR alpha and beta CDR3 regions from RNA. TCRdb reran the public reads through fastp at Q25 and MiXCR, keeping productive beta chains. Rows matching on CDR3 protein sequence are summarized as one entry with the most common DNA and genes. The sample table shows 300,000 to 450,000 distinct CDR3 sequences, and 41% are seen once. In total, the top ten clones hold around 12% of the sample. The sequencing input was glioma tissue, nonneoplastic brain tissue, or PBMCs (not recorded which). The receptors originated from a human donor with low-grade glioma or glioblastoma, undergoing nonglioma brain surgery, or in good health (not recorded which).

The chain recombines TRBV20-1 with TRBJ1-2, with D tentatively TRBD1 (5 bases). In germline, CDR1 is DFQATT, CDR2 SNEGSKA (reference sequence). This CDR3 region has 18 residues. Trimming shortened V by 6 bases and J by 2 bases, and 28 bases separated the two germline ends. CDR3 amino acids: CSAPMRAGQASRNYGYTF. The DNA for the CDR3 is TGCAGTGCCCCGATGAGGGCGGGGCAGGCGTCCAGAAACTATGGCTACACCTTC.

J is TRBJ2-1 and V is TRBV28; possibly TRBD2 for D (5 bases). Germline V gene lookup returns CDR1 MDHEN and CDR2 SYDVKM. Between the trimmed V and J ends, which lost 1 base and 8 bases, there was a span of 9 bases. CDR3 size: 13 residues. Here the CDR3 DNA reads TGTGCCAGCAGTTTATCTAGCAGCTATGAGCAGTTCTTC. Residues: CASSLSSSYEQFF.

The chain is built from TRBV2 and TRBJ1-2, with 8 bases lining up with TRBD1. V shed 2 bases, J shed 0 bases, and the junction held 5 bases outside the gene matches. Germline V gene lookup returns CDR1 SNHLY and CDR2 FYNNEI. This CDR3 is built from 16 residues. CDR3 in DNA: TGTGCCAGCAGTGAACACGGACAGGGATCTAACTATGGCTACACCTTC. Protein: CASSEHGQGSNYGYTF.

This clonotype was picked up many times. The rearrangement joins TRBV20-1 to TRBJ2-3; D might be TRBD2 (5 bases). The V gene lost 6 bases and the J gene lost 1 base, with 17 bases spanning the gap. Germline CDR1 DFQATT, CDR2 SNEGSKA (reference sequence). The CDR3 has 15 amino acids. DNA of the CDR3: TGCAGTGCAACGATCAGCGGCCGGGGCACAGATACGCAGTATTTT. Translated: CSATISGRGTDTQYF.

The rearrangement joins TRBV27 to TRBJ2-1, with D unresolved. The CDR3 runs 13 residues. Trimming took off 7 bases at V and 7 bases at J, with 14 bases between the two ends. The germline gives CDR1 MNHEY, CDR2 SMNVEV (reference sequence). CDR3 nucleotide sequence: TGTGCCAGCATGTCCACGCTAGATAATGAGCAGTTCTTC. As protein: CASMSTLDNEQFF.

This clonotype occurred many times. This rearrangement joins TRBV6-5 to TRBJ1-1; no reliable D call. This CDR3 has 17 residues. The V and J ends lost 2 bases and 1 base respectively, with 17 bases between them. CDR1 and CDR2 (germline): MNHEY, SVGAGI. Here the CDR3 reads CASSYPERGLKNTEAFF. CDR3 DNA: TGTGCCAGCAGTTACCCCGAAAGAGGCTTAAAGAACACTGAAGCTTTCTTT.

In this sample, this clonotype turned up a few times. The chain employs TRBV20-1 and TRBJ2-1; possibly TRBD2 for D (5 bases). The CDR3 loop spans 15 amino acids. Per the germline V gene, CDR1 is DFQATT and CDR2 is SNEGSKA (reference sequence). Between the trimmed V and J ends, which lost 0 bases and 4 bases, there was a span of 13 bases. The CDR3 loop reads CSARDGAALYNEQFF. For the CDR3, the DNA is TGCAGTGCTAGAGACGGAGCGGCGCTATACAATGAGCAGTTCTTC.

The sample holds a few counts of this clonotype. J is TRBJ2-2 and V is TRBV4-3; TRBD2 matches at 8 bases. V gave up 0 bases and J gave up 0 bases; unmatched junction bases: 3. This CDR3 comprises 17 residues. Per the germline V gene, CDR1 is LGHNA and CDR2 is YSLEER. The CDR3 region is CASSQDPSGSNTGELFF. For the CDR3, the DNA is TGCGCCAGCAGCCAAGATCCTAGCGGGTCGAACACCGGGGAGCTGTTTTTT.

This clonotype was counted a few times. The CDR3 DNA reads as TGTGCCAGCAGCCAATGGACTAGCGGGAGCTCTACCGGGGAGCTGTTTTTT. This gives the protein CASSQWTSGSSTGELFF. The chain has TRBV6-2 or TRBV6-3 and TRBJ2-2; TRBD2 matches at 13 bases. This CDR3 region has 17 residues. Germline assignment: CDR1 MNHEY and CDR2 SVGEGT. V was pared by 6 bases and J by 5 bases, with 9 bases of the junction left unmatched.

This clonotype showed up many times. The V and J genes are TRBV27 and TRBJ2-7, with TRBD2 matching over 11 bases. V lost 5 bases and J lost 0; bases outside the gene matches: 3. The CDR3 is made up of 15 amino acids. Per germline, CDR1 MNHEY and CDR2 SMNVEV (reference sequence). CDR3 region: CASSPSGGSSYEQYF. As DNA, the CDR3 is TGTGCCAGCAGTCCTAGCGGGGGGAGCTCCTACGAGCAGTACTTC.

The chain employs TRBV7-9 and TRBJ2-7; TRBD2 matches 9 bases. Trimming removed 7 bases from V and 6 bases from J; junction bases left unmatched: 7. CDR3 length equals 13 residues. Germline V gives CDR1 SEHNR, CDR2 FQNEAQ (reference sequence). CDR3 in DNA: TGTGCCAGCACCTCCCGGCGGGAGGGCGAGCAGTACTTC. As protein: CASTSRREGEQYF.

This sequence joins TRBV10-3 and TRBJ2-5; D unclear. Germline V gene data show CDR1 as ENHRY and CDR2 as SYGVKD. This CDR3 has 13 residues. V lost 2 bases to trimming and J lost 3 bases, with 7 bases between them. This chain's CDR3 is CAISESGKETQYF. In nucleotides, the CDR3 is TGTGCCATCAGTGAGAGTGGGAAAGAGACCCAGTACTTC.

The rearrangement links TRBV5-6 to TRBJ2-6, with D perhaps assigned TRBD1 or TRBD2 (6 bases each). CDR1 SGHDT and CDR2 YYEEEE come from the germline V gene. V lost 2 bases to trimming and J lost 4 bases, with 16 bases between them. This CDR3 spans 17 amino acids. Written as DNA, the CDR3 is TGTGCCAGCAGCTTAGTGGGGGGCGCGCCAGGGGCCAACGTCCTGACTTTC. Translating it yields CASSLVGGAPGANVLTF.

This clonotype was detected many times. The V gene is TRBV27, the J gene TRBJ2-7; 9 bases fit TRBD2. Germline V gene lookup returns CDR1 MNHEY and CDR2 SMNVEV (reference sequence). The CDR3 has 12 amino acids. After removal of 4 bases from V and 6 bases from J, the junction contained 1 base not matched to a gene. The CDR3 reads CASSSLAGEQYF. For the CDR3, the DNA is TGTGCCAGCAGTTCACTAGCGGGCGAGCAGTACTTC.

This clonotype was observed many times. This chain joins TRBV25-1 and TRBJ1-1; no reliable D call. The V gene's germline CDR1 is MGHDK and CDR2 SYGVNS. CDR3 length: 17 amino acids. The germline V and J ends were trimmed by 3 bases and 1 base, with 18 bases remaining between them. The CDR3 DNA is TGTGCCAGCAGTGATATTCCGACACCCGGAAGGAACACTGAAGCTTTCTTT. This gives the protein CASSDIPTPGRNTEAFF. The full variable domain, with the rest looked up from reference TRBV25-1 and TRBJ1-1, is EADIYQTPRYLVIGTGKKITLECSQTMGHDKMYWYQQDPGMELHLIHYSYGVNSTEKGDLSSESTVSRIRTEHFPLTLESARPSHTSQYLCASSDIPTPGRNTEAFFGQGTRLTVV.

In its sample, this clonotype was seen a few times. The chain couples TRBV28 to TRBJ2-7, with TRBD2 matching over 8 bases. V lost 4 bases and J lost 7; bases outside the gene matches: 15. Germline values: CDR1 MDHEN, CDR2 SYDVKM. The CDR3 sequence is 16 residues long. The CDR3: CASSSPPLGTSWEQYF. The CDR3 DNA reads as TGTGCCAGCAGTTCACCGCCCCTCGGGACTAGTTGGGAGCAGTACTTC.

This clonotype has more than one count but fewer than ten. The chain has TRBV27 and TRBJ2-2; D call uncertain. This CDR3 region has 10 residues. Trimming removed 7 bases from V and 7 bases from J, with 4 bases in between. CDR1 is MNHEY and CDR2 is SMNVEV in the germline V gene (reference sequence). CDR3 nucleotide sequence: TGTGCCAGCACCGTCGGGGAGCTGTTTTTT. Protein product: CASTVGELFF.

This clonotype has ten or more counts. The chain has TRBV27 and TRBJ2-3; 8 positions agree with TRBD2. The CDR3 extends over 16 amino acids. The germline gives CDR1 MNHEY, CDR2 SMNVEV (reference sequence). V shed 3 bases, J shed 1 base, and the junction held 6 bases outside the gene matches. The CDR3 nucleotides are TGTGCCAGCAGTTTCCCCAGCGGGAGAGGCACAGATACGCAGTATTTT. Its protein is CASSFPSGRGTDTQYF.

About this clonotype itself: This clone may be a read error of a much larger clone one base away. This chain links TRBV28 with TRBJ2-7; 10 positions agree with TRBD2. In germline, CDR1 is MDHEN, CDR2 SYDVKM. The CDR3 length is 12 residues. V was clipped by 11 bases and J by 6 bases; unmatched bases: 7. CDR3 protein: CAGSLAGAEQYF. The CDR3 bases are TGTGCCGGCTCTCTAGCGGGAGCCGAGCAGTACTTC.

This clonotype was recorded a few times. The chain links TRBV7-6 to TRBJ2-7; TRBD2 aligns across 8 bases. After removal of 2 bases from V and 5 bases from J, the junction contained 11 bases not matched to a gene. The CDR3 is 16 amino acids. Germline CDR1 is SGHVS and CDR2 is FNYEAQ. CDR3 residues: CASSLHNGRAMNEQYF. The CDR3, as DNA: TGTGCCAGCAGCTTACACAACGGGAGGGCAATGAACGAGCAGTACTTC.

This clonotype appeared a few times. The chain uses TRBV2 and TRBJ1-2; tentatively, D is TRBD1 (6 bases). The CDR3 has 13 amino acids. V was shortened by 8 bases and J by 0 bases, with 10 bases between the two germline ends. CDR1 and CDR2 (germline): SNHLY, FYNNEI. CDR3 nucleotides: TGTGCCAGCCGGGACACTCCTAACTATGGCTACACCTTC. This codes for CASRDTPNYGYTF.

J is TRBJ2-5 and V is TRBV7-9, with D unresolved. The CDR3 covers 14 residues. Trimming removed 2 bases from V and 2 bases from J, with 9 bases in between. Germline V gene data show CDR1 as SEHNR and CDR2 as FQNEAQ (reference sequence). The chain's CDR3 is CASSLMGQQETQYF. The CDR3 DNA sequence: TGTGCCAGCAGCTTAATGGGTCAGCAAGAGACCCAGTACTTC.

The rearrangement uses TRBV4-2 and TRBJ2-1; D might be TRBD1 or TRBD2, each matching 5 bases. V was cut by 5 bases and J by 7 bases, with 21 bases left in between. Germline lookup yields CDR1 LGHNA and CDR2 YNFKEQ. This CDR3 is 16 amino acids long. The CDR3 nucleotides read TGTGCCAGCAGCTTGACAGCGGCGGGCCCCTGGAATGAGCAGTTCTTC. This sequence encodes CASSLTAAGPWNEQFF.

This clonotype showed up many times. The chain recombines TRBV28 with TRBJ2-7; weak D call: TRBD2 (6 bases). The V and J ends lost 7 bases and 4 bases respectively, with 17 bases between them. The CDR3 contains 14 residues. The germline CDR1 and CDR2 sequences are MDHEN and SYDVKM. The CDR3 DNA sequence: TGTGCCAGCACCTTCTCGGGGGACCGGTACGAGCAGTACTTC. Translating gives CASTFSGDRYEQYF.

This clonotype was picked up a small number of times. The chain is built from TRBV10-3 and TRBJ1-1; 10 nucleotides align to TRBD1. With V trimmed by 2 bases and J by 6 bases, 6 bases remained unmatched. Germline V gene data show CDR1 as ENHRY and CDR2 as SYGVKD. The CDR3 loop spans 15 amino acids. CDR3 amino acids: CAISERDRGFSEAFF. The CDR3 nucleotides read TGTGCCATCAGTGAGAGGGACAGGGGTTTCTCTGAAGCTTTCTTT.